Shown below are 9 T cell receptor beta chains from a single sample sequenced in a study of blood T cell repertoires in COVID-19. The table came from immunoSEQ multiplex PCR; TCRdb's copy has only in-frame clones and leaves some out. This sample has approximately 300,000 clones, with roughly four fifths found just once. What was sequenced was peripheral blood. These receptors came from a person aged 70 to 80 with COVID-19, enrolled during active disease.

The V call is TRBV25-1, the J call TRBJ1-2, with 7 positions matching TRBD1. Germline-derived CDR1 and CDR2 are MGHDK and SYGVNS. After removal of 4 bases from V and 3 bases from J, the junction contained 14 bases not matched to a gene. This CDR3 contains 17 residues. The CDR3 here is CASSAPGRLGQHYGYTF. In nucleotides, the CDR3 is TGTGCCAGCAGTGCCCCTGGTAGGTTGGGACAGCACTATGGCTACACCTTC.

The V and J genes are TRBV27 and TRBJ2-7; no clear D gene. Germline CDR1 and CDR2: MNHEY and SMNVEV (reference sequence). The CDR3 spans 13 residues. Trimming stripped 6 bases from V and 2 bases from J, with 11 bases between. Here the CDR3 reads CASSRRETYEQYF. As DNA, the CDR3 is TGTGCCAGCAGCCGTAGAGAAACCTACGAGCAGTACTTC.

The chain uses TRBV5-4 and TRBJ1-2; D is ambiguous. In germline, CDR1 is SGHNT, CDR2 YYREEE (reference sequence). CDR3 length equals 15 residues. The V end lost 0 bases, the J end lost 4 bases, and 13 bases lay between the germline ends. CDR3 sequence (DNA): TGTGCCAGCAGCTTGGCCGATAGGGCGGGCTATGGCTACACCTTC. Translated, it gives CASSLADRAGYGYTF.

As to this clone: This specimen includes other DNA sequences encoding the same CDR3. This rearrangement joins TRBV9 to TRBJ1-1; D gene unclear. V was trimmed by 2 bases and J by 3 bases, leaving 8 bases between them. In germline, CDR1 is SGDLS, CDR2 YYNGEE. This CDR3 has 13 amino acids. Here the CDR3 DNA reads TGTGCCAGCAGCGTGGGCGGGGACACTGAAGCTTTCTTT. Its translation is CASSVGGDTEAFF.

This clone was counted a single time. The chain combines TRBV19 with TRBJ2-3, with 12 nucleotides matching TRBD2. This CDR3 has 14 amino acids. The germline CDR1 and CDR2 sequences are LNHDA and SQIVND (reference sequence). Trimming removed 7 bases from V and 8 bases from J; junction bases left unmatched: 7. The CDR3 protein is CASTRLAGEGTQYF. In DNA, the CDR3 is TGTGCCAGTACTCGACTAGCGGGAGAGGGTACGCAGTATTTT. Based on the CDR3 plus reference TRBV19 and TRBJ2-3, the full variable domain is DGGITQSPKYLFRKEGQNVTLSCEQNLNHDAMYWYRQDPGQGLRLIYYSQIVNDFQKGDIAEGYSVSREKKESFPLTVTSAQKNPTAFYLCASTRLAGEGTQYFGPGTRLTVL.

The chain carries TRBV6-5 and TRBJ1-3; 7 bases map to TRBD1. V was clipped by 6 bases and J by 7 bases; unmatched bases: 3. Germline V CDR1 and CDR2: MNHEY, SVGAGI. The CDR3 totals 12 residues. The CDR3 nucleotides are TGTGCCAGCAGGACAGGGTCGAACACCATATATTTT. As protein: CASRTGSNTIYF.

The CDR3 nucleotides read TGTGCCAGCAGCTCGGCGGGACAGGGATCTTACGAGCAGTACTTC. It yields the protein CASSSAGQGSYEQYF. The chain employs TRBV7-8 and TRBJ2-7, with TRBD1 matching over 9 bases. In germline, CDR1 is SGHVS, CDR2 FQNEAQ. The J segment lost 4 bases and the V segment lost 4 bases, leaving 8 bases of the junction unmatched. There are 15 residues in the CDR3.

This chain links TRBV7-9 with TRBJ2-3; 9 positions agree with TRBD2. Per the germline V gene, CDR1 is SEHNR and CDR2 is FQNEAQ (reference sequence). The ends lost 1 base at V and 3 bases at J; junction bases unmatched: 5. CDR3 size: 16 residues. Here the CDR3 reads CASSLVAGGLTDTQYF. CDR3 DNA sequence: TGTGCCAGCAGCTTAGTCGCGGGGGGGCTTACAGATACGCAGTATTTT.

V gene TRBV2 combines with J gene TRBJ2-7; D not certain. Germline V CDR1 and CDR2: SNHLY, FYNNEI. V shed 4 bases and J shed 5 bases, with 12 bases lying between them. The CDR3 extends over 13 amino acids. The CDR3 DNA reads TGTGCCAGCAGTGTCAGTAACGTCCACGAGCAGTACTTC. It encodes CASSVSNVHEQYF.